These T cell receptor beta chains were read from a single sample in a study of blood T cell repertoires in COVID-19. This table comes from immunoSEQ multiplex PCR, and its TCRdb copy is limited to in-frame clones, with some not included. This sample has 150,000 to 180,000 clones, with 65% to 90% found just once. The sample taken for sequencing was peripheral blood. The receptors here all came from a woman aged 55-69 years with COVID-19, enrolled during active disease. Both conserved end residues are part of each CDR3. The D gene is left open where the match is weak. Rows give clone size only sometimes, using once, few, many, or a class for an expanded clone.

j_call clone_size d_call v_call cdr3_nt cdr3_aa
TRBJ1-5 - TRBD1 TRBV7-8 TGTGCCAGCAGCGCGGGACAGGGGGGATTAGCGATTCAGCCCCAGCATTTT CASSAGQGGLAIQPQHF
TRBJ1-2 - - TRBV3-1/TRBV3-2 TGTGCCAGCAGCCAAGATCCGGGAAGGAGCTATGGCTACACCTTC CASSQDPGRSYGYTF
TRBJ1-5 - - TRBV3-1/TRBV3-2 TGTGCCAGCAGCCAAGGGGGAGGGGGGAGACGACAGCCCCAGCATTTT CASSQGGGGRRQPQHF
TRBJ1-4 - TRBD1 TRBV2 TGTGCCAGCAGTTGGGACAGGGGCACTAATGAAAAACTGTTTTTT CASSWDRGTNEKLFF
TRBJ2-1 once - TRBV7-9 TGTGCCAGCAGCTTTACGGGAGCTGTAGATGAGCAGTTCTTC CASSFTGAVDEQFF
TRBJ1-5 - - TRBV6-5 TGTGCCAGCAGCGTGGAGGGGGGGCTGATTCAGCCCCAGCATTTT CASSVEGGLIQPQHF
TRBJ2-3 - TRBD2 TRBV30 TGTGCTGCGGGACTAGCGGGAACAGATACGCAGTATTTT CAAGLAGTDTQYF
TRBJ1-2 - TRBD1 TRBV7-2 TGTGCCAGCAGCTTCAAGGGACAGGTCTCACAAGAAGGCTATGGCTACACCTTC CASSFKGQVSQEGYGYTF
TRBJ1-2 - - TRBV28 TGTGCCAGCAATTCTCTCCTGGAGGGCTACACCTTC CASNSLLEGYTF
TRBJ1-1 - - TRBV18 TGTGCCAGCTCACCACCGTGGCAGAAGAACACTGAAGCTTTCTTT CASSPPWQKNTEAFF
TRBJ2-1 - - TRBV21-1 TGTGCCAGCAGCTCACTATCGCAGACTAGCGGGAAGTCCTACAATGAGCAGTTCTTC CASSSLSQTSGKSYNEQFF
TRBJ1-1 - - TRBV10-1 TGCGCCAGCAGTTTCCCAGGGGCGGTTGAAGCTTTCTTT CASSFPGAVEAFF
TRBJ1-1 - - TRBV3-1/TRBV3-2 TGTGCCAGCAGCCGACAGGCGACCATGAACACTGAAGCTTTCTTT CASSRQATMNTEAFF
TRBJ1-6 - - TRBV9 TGTGCCAGCAGCGTAGCTGGGGCAGTCGGGAATTCACCCCTCCACTTT CASSVAGAVGNSPLHF
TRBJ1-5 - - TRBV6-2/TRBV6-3 TGTGCCAGCAGTTACTCCTTGGTGGGCGCTGCTCAGCCCCAGCATTTT CASSYSLVGAAQPQHF
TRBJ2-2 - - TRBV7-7 TGTGCCAGCACCGGAGGGACAGTCAACACCGGGGAGCTGTTTTTT CASTGGTVNTGELFF
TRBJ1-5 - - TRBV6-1 TGTGCCAGCAGTGAGGGCAGCTATAGCAATCAGCCCCAGCATTTT CASSEGSYSNQPQHF
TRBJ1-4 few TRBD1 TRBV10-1 TGCGCCAGCAGAGGAACAGGGGATGAAAAACTGTTTTTT CASRGTGDEKLFF
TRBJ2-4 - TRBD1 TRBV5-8 TGTGCCAGCAGCTCGGGACAGACGCTAGCCAAAAACATTCAGTACTTC CASSSGQTLAKNIQYF
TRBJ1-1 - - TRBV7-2 TGTGCCAGCAGCTATCCAGGGAACACTGAAGCTTTCTTT CASSYPGNTEAFF
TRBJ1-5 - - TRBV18 TGTGCCAGCTCACCATCAGGGTTGACAAGCAATCAGCCCCAGCATTTT CASSPSGLTSNQPQHF
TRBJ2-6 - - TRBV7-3 TGTGCCAGCAGCTCACATCCGTCTGGGGCCAACGTCCTGACTTTC CASSSHPSGANVLTF
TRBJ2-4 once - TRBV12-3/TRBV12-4 TGTGCCAGCAGTTTGGGAGGGGGGAGGATTCAGTACTTC CASSLGGGRIQYF
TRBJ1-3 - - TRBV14 TGTGCCAGCAGCCCCAGGGCAGGAGGAAACACCATATATTTT CASSPRAGGNTIYF
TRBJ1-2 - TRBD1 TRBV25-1 TGTGCCAGCCACAGGGGGTTAGAGGGCTACACCTTC CASHRGLEGYTF
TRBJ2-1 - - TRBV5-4 TGTGCCAGCAGCTTGGTGAATTCATTGGCACACAATGAGCAGTTCTTC CASSLVNSLAHNEQFF
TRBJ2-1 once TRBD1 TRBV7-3 TGTGCCAGCAGCTTACAGGGGGCATATGAGCAGTTCTTC CASSLQGAYEQFF
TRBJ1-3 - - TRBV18 TGTGCCAGCTCACCGGGTACGGGATCATTCTCTGGAAACACCATATATTTT CASSPGTGSFSGNTIYF
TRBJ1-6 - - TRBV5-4 TGTGCCAGCAGCACCGCCTTCTCAGCGAGTAATTCACCCCTCCACTTT CASSTAFSASNSPLHF
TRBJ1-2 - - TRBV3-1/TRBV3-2 TGTGCCAGCAGCCCCGTTTTACAGGGCCCCTACTATGGCTACACCTTC CASSPVLQGPYYGYTF
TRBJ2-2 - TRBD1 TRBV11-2 TGTGCCAGCAGCTTAGGAACAGGGGGAAACACCGGGGAGCTGTTTTTT CASSLGTGGNTGELFF
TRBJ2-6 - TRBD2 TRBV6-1 TGTGCCAGCAGTGAAGGGACGGGGGGCTCTGGGGCCAACGTCCTGACTTTC CASSEGTGGSGANVLTF
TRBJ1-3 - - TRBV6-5 TGTGCCAGCATCCCCCCAGGGAGGTCTGGAAACACCATATATTTT CASIPPGRSGNTIYF
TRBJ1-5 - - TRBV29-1 TGCAGCACCGGGGACGGGAGGGGCAATCAGCCCCAGCATTTT CSTGDGRGNQPQHF
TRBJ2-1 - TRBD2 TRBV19 TGTGCCAGTGGCTTACTAGCGGGAGTCGGTTCCTACAATGAGCAGTTCTTC CASGLLAGVGSYNEQFF
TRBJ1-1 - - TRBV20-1 TGCAGTGCTAGAGATCGGACAAAGGCTTTCTTT CSARDRTKAFF
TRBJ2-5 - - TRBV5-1 TGCGCCAGCAGCCCGAGGACTCAGCTGCAAGAGACCCAGTACTTC CASSPRTQLQETQYF
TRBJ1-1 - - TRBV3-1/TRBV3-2 TGTGCCAGCAGCCAAGAGGTCAGGGGAGACACTGAAGCTTTCTTT CASSQEVRGDTEAFF
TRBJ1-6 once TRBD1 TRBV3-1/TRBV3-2 TGTGCCAGCAGCCAACCACAGGGGGCACCCCTCCACTTT CASSQPQGAPLHF
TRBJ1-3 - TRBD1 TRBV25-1 TGTGCCAGCAGTGAACGGACAGGTCCGGCCACCATATATTTT CASSERTGPATIYF
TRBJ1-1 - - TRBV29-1 TGCAGCACGGATCGGACTGAAGCTTTCTTT CSTDRTEAFF
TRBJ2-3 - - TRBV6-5 TGTGCCAGCAGTTACTCGAATAGAGCCGGGGCAGATACGCAGTATTTT CASSYSNRAGADTQYF
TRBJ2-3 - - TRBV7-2 TGTGCCAGCAGCTTATCAGCAGATACGCAGTATTTT CASSLSADTQYF
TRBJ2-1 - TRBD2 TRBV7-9 TGTGCCAGCAGCTTGGCGGGACTAGCGCATGAGCAGTTCTTC CASSLAGLAHEQFF
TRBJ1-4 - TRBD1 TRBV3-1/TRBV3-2 TGTGCCAGCAGCCCCCTGACAGGGATTGGCGAAAAACTGTTTTTT CASSPLTGIGEKLFF
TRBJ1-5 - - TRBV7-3 TGTGCCAGCAGCCCCCCTTTCGACAGCGATAATCAGCCCCAGCATTTT CASSPPFDSDNQPQHF
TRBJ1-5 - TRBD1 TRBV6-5 TGTGCCAGCAGGGACAGGGAAGACCAGCCCCAGCATTTT CASRDREDQPQHF
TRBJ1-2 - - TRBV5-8 TGTGCCAGCAAATGGCAGGGATTTGGCTACACCTTC CASKWQGFGYTF
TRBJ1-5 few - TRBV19 TGTGCCAGTAGCGGCGGGCAAACCAGCAATCAGCCCCAGCATTTT CASSGGQTSNQPQHF
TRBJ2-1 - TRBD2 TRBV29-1 TGCAGCGTCGGACTAGCGGGAGCCTATGAGCAGTTCTTC CSVGLAGAYEQFF
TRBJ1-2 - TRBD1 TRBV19 TGTGCCAGTAACCTAGGGGGCTTGGATGGCTACACCTTC CASNLGGLDGYTF
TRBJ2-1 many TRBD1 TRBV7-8 TGTGCCAGCAGCTTAGACACACAGGGGTTAGGTGAGCAGTTCTTC CASSLDTQGLGEQFF
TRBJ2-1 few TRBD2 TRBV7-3 TGTGCCAGCACCCTAGCGGGGGGCCTCAACAATGAGCAGTTCTTC CASTLAGGLNNEQFF
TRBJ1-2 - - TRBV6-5 TGTGCCTTGACATGGGGGAGGGGTTCGGGCTACACCTTC CALTWGRGSGYTF
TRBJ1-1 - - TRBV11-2 TGTGCCAGCAGCTCGGGAAGAAGGGGGAAATCCATGAACACTGAAGCTTTCTTT CASSSGRRGKSMNTEAFF